This TCR beta chain was identified in a study of blood T cell repertoires in COVID-19. The overall study: Collection of acute and convalescent COVID-19 samples took place in the United States, Italy and Spain. From T cells, B-cell-depleted T cells, or PBMCs came the material, which was cDNA or gDNA.

Per the authors' pipeline: From reference gene primer amplification, estimates of nucleated cell counts were derived. The data were produced by immunoSEQ multiplex PCR, yet TCRdb's version contains in-frame clones alone and is incomplete. That table supplies the V and J calls and clone size; D and trimming were determined from the DNA. Among roughly 140,000 clones listed, around four fifths were seen once. The V and J ends lost 1 base and 6 bases, in that order; junction bases with no gene match: 7. Germline V gene sequence: CDR1 SGHDN, CDR2 FVKESK. CDR3 length: 16 amino acids. This clonotype was sampled from a human donor in a cohort sampled during active COVID-19. V is TRBV14 and J is TRBJ1-2; 11 nucleotides match TRBD1. Sequencing was performed on peripheral blood. The CDR3 nucleotides are TGTGCCAGCAGCCAAGTTAGAAGGACAGGGGGCGATGGCTACACCTTC. This codes for CASSQVRRTGGDGYTF.